The source of this T cell receptor beta chain is a study of blood T cell repertoires in COVID-19. Per the authors' pipeline: Amplification from reference gene primers served as the basis for estimated nucleated cell counts. The repertoire was sequenced with immunoSEQ multiplex PCR; TCRdb's copy has only in-frame clones and lacks some. V and J calls and clone size follow that table, whereas D and trimming were derived from the DNA. The sample carries 110,000 to 150,000 clones, about four fifths recorded once. CDR1 and CDR2 (germline): MDHEN, SYDVKM. CDR3 length: 20 amino acids. Trimming cost V 2 bases and J 0 bases, with 20 bases left between them. Residents of approximately 25 US areas, aged about 18 to 89 years, made up the participants. The study counted Cohort 3 donors as recovered given two negative PCRs, clearance, or symptom resolution.

Sequences were obtained from PBMCs or T cells enriched from blood (not recorded which). The source is a man aged 50 to 59 who had recovered from COVID-19. The chain combines TRBV28 with TRBJ2-6, with D tentatively TRBD2 (7 bases). CDR3 nucleotide sequence: TGTGCCAGCAGTTTAGGAGTGGGGGGCGGGGGCCTCTCTGGGGCCAACGTCCTGACTTTC. It specifies CASSLGVGGGGLSGANVLTF. Variable domain in full (rest from reference TRBV28 and TRBJ2-6): DVKVTQSSRYLVKRTGEKVFLECVQDMDHENMFWYRQDPGLGLRLIYFSYDVKMKEKGDIPEGYSVSREKKERFSLILESASTNQTSMYLCASSLGVGGGGLSGANVLTFGAGSRLTVL.